This note documents a single T cell receptor beta chain sequence. The data originate from a study of blood T cell repertoires in COVID-19. Sequenced by immunoSEQ multiplex PCR; TCRdb stores in-frame clones only, minus some. Seen here are some 70,000 clones, more than 65% observed once, and the top ten hold roughly a tenth. Trimming took 2 bases from V and 5 from J, leaving 16 bases between them. This CDR3 comprises 15 residues. Germline loops: CDR1 SGHKS, CDR2 YYEKEE (reference sequence). The chain employs TRBV5-5 and TRBJ2-5, with D possibly matching TRBD1 (5 bases). This receptor was obtained from a woman in her forties or fifties with acute or convalescent COVID-19. Sequenced sample: peripheral blood. CDR3 amino acids: CASSFSQVKGETQYF. The CDR3 bases are TGTGCCAGCAGCTTCTCTCAGGTCAAGGGGGAGACCCAGTACTTC.